These T cell receptor beta chains were read from a single sample in a study of shared clonotypes between healthy human individuals. The repertoire was sequenced with immunoSEQ multiplex PCR; TCRdb's copy has only in-frame clones and lacks some. Of roughly 700,000 clones listed, around 90% are singletons. The specimen was memory CD8+ T cells from PBMCs. The receptor set was obtained from a man between 18 and 29 years old in good health. Some clones in this sample may be carry-over from other donors' samples. Both conserved end residues are part of each CDR3. The D gene is left open where the match is weak. For some rows the clone size is stated as once, few or many, or as a class when expanded; others skip it.

D gene: .
J gene: TRBJ2-7
V gene: TRBV4-3
clone size: .
CDR3 protein: CASSQVEGLEQYF
CDR3 DNA: TGCGCCAGCAGCCAAGTCGAAGGTCTCGAGCAGTACTTC

D gene: .
J gene: TRBJ2-7
V gene: TRBV4-1
clone size: .
CDR3 protein: CASSPPSYEQYF
CDR3 DNA: TGCGCCAGCAGCCCCCCGAGCTACGAGCAGTACTTC

D gene: .
J gene: TRBJ1-1
V gene: TRBV5-4
clone size: .
CDR3 protein: CASSLTQELNTEAFF
CDR3 DNA: TGTGCCAGCAGCCTGACACAGGAATTGAACACTGAAGCTTTCTTT

D gene: .
J gene: TRBJ2-7
V gene: TRBV6-5
clone size: .
CDR3 protein: CASSYSGPGYEQYF
CDR3 DNA: TGTGCCAGCAGTTACTCCGGGCCGGGCTACGAGCAGTACTTC

D gene: .
J gene: TRBJ1-5
V gene: TRBV21-1
clone size: .
CDR3 protein: CASSKSRVASKPQHF
CDR3 DNA: TGTGCCAGCAGCAAATCCAGGGTCGCGAGCAAGCCCCAGCATTTT

D gene: .
J gene: TRBJ2-2
V gene: TRBV27
clone size: .
CDR3 protein: CASSLRASTGELFF
CDR3 DNA: TGTGCCAGCAGTTTAAGAGCGTCCACCGGGGAGCTGTTTTTT

D gene: .
J gene: TRBJ2-1
V gene: TRBV14
clone size: .
CDR3 protein: CASSPRGYVEQFF
CDR3 DNA: TGTGCCAGCAGCCCCAGGGGCTATGTAGAGCAGTTCTTC

D gene: .
J gene: TRBJ2-7
V gene: TRBV28
clone size: .
CDR3 protein: CASSLPLGGSSYEQYF
CDR3 DNA: TGTGCCAGCAGTTTGCCGCTGGGCGGCAGCTCCTACGAGCAGTACTTC

D gene: .
J gene: TRBJ2-1
V gene: TRBV9
clone size: .
CDR3 protein: CASSAQGEQFF
CDR3 DNA: TGTGCCAGCAGCGCACAGGGTGAGCAGTTCTTC

D gene: TRBD2
J gene: TRBJ2-1
V gene: TRBV19
clone size: .
CDR3 protein: CASSGPGLAGASLEQFF
CDR3 DNA: TGTGCCAGTAGTGGTCCGGGACTAGCGGGAGCTTCCCTTGAGCAGTTCTTC

D gene: .
J gene: TRBJ2-2
V gene: TRBV21-1
clone size: .
CDR3 protein: CASSTSERAGRRTGELFF
CDR3 DNA: TGTGCCAGCAGCACATCCGAGCGGGCGGGGAGGAGGACCGGGGAGCTGTTTTTT

D gene: .
J gene: TRBJ1-4
V gene: TRBV10-3
clone size: .
CDR3 protein: CAISVTPVATNEKLFF
CDR3 DNA: TGTGCCATCAGTGTCACCCCAGTAGCAACTAATGAAAAACTGTTTTTT

D gene: TRBD1
J gene: TRBJ2-1
V gene: TRBV27
clone size: .
CDR3 protein: CASSSGTGPNEQFF
CDR3 DNA: TGTGCCAGCAGTTCCGGGACAGGGCCCAATGAGCAGTTCTTC

D gene: .
J gene: TRBJ2-1
V gene: TRBV4-3
clone size: .
CDR3 protein: CASSQKRWSRGPYNEQFF
CDR3 DNA: TGCGCCAGCAGCCAAAAAAGGTGGTCGAGGGGCCCCTACAATGAGCAGTTCTTC

D gene: TRBD1
J gene: TRBJ2-7
V gene: TRBV7-8
clone size: .
CDR3 protein: CASSLVATGEIPYEQYF
CDR3 DNA: TGTGCCAGCAGCTTAGTGGCTACAGGGGAGATCCCCTACGAGCAGTACTTC

D gene: .
J gene: TRBJ1-1
V gene: TRBV19
clone size: once
CDR3 protein: CASSMVGGGGTEAFF
CDR3 DNA: TGTGCCAGTAGTATGGTCGGAGGGGGTGGCACTGAAGCTTTCTTT

D gene: TRBD1
J gene: TRBJ2-7
V gene: TRBV2
clone size: .
CDR3 protein: CASGGDRGLYEQYF
CDR3 DNA: TGTGCCAGCGGGGGGGACAGGGGGCTCTACGAGCAGTACTTC

D gene: TRBD1
J gene: TRBJ2-7
V gene: TRBV28
clone size: .
CDR3 protein: CASSLAGTGPFEQYF
CDR3 DNA: TGTGCCAGCAGTTTAGCCGGGACAGGGCCCTTCGAGCAGTACTTC

D gene: TRBD1
J gene: TRBJ1-4
V gene: TRBV10-1
clone size: once
CDR3 protein: CASSEESAGGFEKLFF
CDR3 DNA: TGCGCCAGCAGTGAGGAGTCGGCAGGGGGCTTCGAAAAACTGTTTTTT

D gene: .
J gene: TRBJ2-7
V gene: TRBV6-6
clone size: many
CDR3 protein: CASTEGSEQYF
CDR3 DNA: TGTGCCAGCACCGAAGGGAGCGAGCAGTACTTC

D gene: .
J gene: TRBJ2-7
V gene: TRBV7-9
clone size: once
CDR3 protein: CASSLDPSSYEQYF
CDR3 DNA: TGTGCCAGCAGCTTAGATCCCAGTTCATACGAGCAGTACTTC

D gene: TRBD2
J gene: TRBJ2-1
V gene: TRBV5-1
clone size: .
CDR3 protein: CASSGIAGGPYNEQFF
CDR3 DNA: TGCGCCAGCAGCGGAATAGCGGGAGGTCCCTACAATGAGCAGTTCTTC

D gene: .
J gene: TRBJ2-7
V gene: TRBV30
clone size: .
CDR3 protein: CATRQQGYEQYF
CDR3 DNA: TGTGCCACTAGACAGCAGGGCTACGAGCAGTACTTC

D gene: .
J gene: TRBJ2-7
V gene: TRBV19
clone size: once
CDR3 protein: CASSWQGSSYEQYF
CDR3 DNA: TGTGCCAGTAGTTGGCAGGGGAGCTCCTACGAGCAGTACTTC

D gene: .
J gene: TRBJ2-1
V gene: TRBV28
clone size: .
CDR3 protein: CASSLLLRGYGEQFF
CDR3 DNA: TGTGCCAGCAGTTTGTTGTTGCGAGGATACGGGGAGCAGTTCTTC

D gene: .
J gene: TRBJ2-7
V gene: TRBV29-1
clone size: .
CDR3 protein: CSVRTVSSYEQYF
CDR3 DNA: TGCAGCGTGCGGACGGTGAGCTCCTACGAGCAGTACTTC

D gene: .
J gene: TRBJ2-1
V gene: TRBV6-1
clone size: .
CDR3 protein: CASSDSIYEQFF
CDR3 DNA: TGTGCCAGCAGTGACAGTATCTATGAGCAGTTCTTC

D gene: .
J gene: TRBJ2-5
V gene: TRBV2
clone size: once
CDR3 protein: CASKVRLQETQYF
CDR3 DNA: TGTGCCAGCAAGGTGAGGCTTCAGGAGACCCAGTACTTC

D gene: TRBD1
J gene: TRBJ2-7
V gene: TRBV27
clone size: .
CDR3 protein: CASSRTGPYEQYF
CDR3 DNA: TGTGCCAGCAGTCGGACAGGCCCCTACGAGCAGTACTTC

D gene: .
J gene: TRBJ2-1
V gene: TRBV7-8
clone size: .
CDR3 protein: CASSLGTGTEQFF
CDR3 DNA: TGTGCCAGCAGCTTAGGGACCGGGACAGAGCAGTTCTTC

D gene: .
J gene: TRBJ2-1
V gene: TRBV15
clone size: .
CDR3 protein: CATSPRLLSDLSYNEQFF
CDR3 DNA: TGTGCCACCAGCCCGCGATTACTTAGCGACCTCTCCTACAATGAGCAGTTCTTC

D gene: TRBD2
J gene: TRBJ2-3
V gene: TRBV27
clone size: .
CDR3 protein: CASSGRTDTQYF
CDR3 DNA: TGTGCCAGTAGCGGGAGAACAGATACGCAGTATTTT

D gene: .
J gene: TRBJ2-3
V gene: TRBV7-9
clone size: .
CDR3 protein: CASSLAPGLGSDTQYF
CDR3 DNA: TGTGCCAGCAGCTTAGCGCCAGGGTTAGGCTCAGATACGCAGTATTTT

D gene: .
J gene: TRBJ1-5
V gene: TRBV18
clone size: .
CDR3 protein: CASSPESGNQPQHF
CDR3 DNA: TGTGCCAGCTCACCAGAATCGGGCAATCAGCCCCAGCATTTT

D gene: .
J gene: TRBJ2-2
V gene: TRBV11-2
clone size: .
CDR3 protein: CASSLDLAGELFF
CDR3 DNA: TGTGCCAGCAGCTTAGACCTCGCCGGGGAGCTGTTTTTT

D gene: TRBD1
J gene: TRBJ2-7
V gene: TRBV9
clone size: .
CDR3 protein: CASSVGTGANEQYF
CDR3 DNA: TGTGCCAGCAGCGTTGGGACAGGGGCCAACGAGCAGTACTTC

D gene: .
J gene: TRBJ2-1
V gene: TRBV28
clone size: once
CDR3 protein: CASSLLREVHEQFF
CDR3 DNA: TGTGCCAGCAGTTTATTGAGGGAGGTCCATGAGCAGTTCTTC